Following are 7 T cell receptor beta chains from one sample sequenced in a study of identical twins. TCRdb analysed the 5' RACE reads with MiXCR anew, one entry per CDR3 protein. Among about 1.7 million distinct CDR3 sequences listed, around 29% were seen once. The sequenced sample was cord blood. The receptors shown here come from a newborn girl in good health.

The V call is TRBV4-2, the J call TRBJ1-5; D may be TRBD1 (5 bases). Germline CDR1 is LGHNA and CDR2 is YNFKEQ. This CDR3 region has 17 residues. Trimming pared 3 bases from V and 5 bases from J, leaving 20 bases between. CDR3 in DNA: TGTGCCAGCAGCCACACCAGGCGGAGGGGAGGCCATCAGCCCCAGCATTTT. Residues: CASSHTRRRGGHQPQHF.

The chain carries TRBV2 and TRBJ2-4, with TRBD1 matching over 10 bases. Judging by the DNA end, TRBJ2-7 fits better; the J call may be wrong. The CDR3 has 15 residues. Germline V gene data show CDR1 as SNHLY and CDR2 as FYNNEI. CDR3 protein: CASRTGTGAWDEQYF. In DNA, the CDR3 is TGTGCCAGCAGGACCGGGACAGGGGCGTGGGACGAGCAGTACTTC.

The V and J genes are TRBV18 and TRBJ1-3; D ambiguous. Germline loops: CDR1 KGHSH, CDR2 LQKENI. This CDR3 contains 16 residues. The ends were cut back, 5 bases at V and 0 bases at J, with 14 bases in the middle. The CDR3 here is CASSLRSPTSGNTIYF. CDR3 nucleotides: TGTGCCAGCTCATTAAGGTCCCCTACCTCTGGAAACACCATATATTTT. Filled out from reference TRBV18 and TRBJ1-3, the complete variable domain reads NAGVMQNPRHLVRRRGQEARLRCSPMKGHSHVYWYRQLPEEGLKFMVYLQKENIIDESGMPKERFSAEFPKEGPSILRIQQVVRGDSAAYFCASSLRSPTSGNTIYFGEGSWLTVV.

V and J are TRBV4-1 and TRBJ1-2; 12 bases agree with TRBD1. After removal of 1 base from V and 6 bases from J, the junction contained 6 bases not matched to a gene. From germline, CDR1 is MGHRA and CDR2 YSYEKL. The CDR3 loop spans 16 amino acids. For the CDR3, the DNA is TGCGCCAGCAGCCAAGTACGGGACAGGGGGCGGGATGGCTACACCTTC. Protein product: CASSQVRDRGRDGYTF.

This clonotype was detected a few times. The chain recombines TRBV9 with TRBJ2-3; 7 nucleotides match TRBD2. The CDR3 spans 15 residues. With V trimmed by 0 bases and J by 4 bases, 5 bases remained unmatched. Germline CDR1 is SGDLS and CDR2 is YYNGEE. CDR3 sequence: CASSVVSGVPDTQYF. Here the CDR3 DNA reads TGTGCCAGCAGCGTAGTGAGCGGGGTCCCAGATACGCAGTATTTT.

Note on this clonotype: A read error is possible here, since a much larger clone lies one base away. The chain couples TRBV5-1 to TRBJ2-1, with 9 positions matching TRBD2. This CDR3 is built from 15 residues. Germline V CDR1 and CDR2: SGHRS, YFSETQ. DNA of the CDR3: TGCGCCAGCAGCTTGGTCCAGGGACTAGCCAATGGGCAGTTCTTC. It specifies CASSLVQGLANGQFF.

The chain employs TRBV12-5 and TRBJ2-7; D not certain. V was cut by 3 bases and J by 2 bases, with 5 bases left in between. The length of the CDR3 is 12 residues. The V gene's germline CDR1 is LGHNT and CDR2 FRNRAP. CDR3 in amino acids: CASGFNTYEQYF. The CDR3 region has the DNA TGTGCTAGTGGTTTTAACACCTACGAGCAGTACTTC.